This T cell receptor (beta chain) stems from a study of synovial regulatory T cells in juvenile arthritis. Study findings and constraints: CDR3 overlap with synovial Tregs was higher for iaTregs than other blood Tregs.

Points on this clone: Its antigen is undetermined.

Per germline, CDR1 SNHLY and CDR2 FYNNEI. The CDR3 has 15 residues. No DNA sequence is on record. TCRdb keeps only in-frame clones here, not all; method: immunoSEQ multiplex PCR. The repertoire shows about 9,500 clones; the top ten hold around 2%. The sequence came from a donor aged 2-30 years with juvenile idiopathic arthritis. Specimen: Treg cells from blood. Subset indicated: remaining (HLA-DR-negative) circulating blood Treg cells. The genes are TRBV2 and TRBJ1-6; without DNA, the TCRdb call of TRBD1 cannot be checked. The CDR3 region is CASRRDRGPNSPLHF.